This is a list of T cell receptor beta chains from one sample in a study of blood T cell repertoires in COVID-19. TCRdb's copy holds only in-frame clones and misses some; the assay was immunoSEQ multiplex PCR. The sample shows some 250,000 clones, approximately 83% of them seen only once. Input material: PBMCs or T cells enriched from blood (not recorded which). These receptor sequences come from a woman aged 45-60 years who had recovered from COVID-19. Each CDR3 is given with its conserved first and last residue. A D gene is named only where the DNA matches it firmly. Clone size, where shown, is once, few, many, or a class for clones that have expanded.

length: 13; J: TRBJ2-4; V: TRBV6-5; D: .; size: .; DNA: TGTGCCAGCAGTACCCGACAAGAAAACATTCAGTACTTC; CDR3: CASSTRQENIQYF
length: 14; J: TRBJ2-2; V: TRBV7-9; D: .; size: .; DNA: TGTGCCAGCAGACCTCCTGGAGTCACCGGGGAGCTGTTTTTT; CDR3: CASRPPGVTGELFF
length: 15; J: TRBJ2-1; V: TRBV18; D: TRBD2; size: .; DNA: TGTGCCAGCTCACCGAGGACGGGAGGGAAAAATGAGCAGTTCTTC; CDR3: CASSPRTGGKNEQFF
length: 13; J: TRBJ1-1; V: TRBV28; D: TRBD1; size: .; DNA: TGTGCCAGCAGAGAAGGGACAGTATTTGAAGCTTTCTTT; CDR3: CASREGTVFEAFF
length: 13; J: TRBJ1-1; V: TRBV14; D: .; size: .; DNA: TGTGCCAGCAGCCAAGATTTGGCCCGTGAAGCTTTCTTT; CDR3: CASSQDLAREAFF
length: 13; J: TRBJ2-5; V: TRBV6-5; D: .; size: .; DNA: TGTGCCAGCAAGGTGTACAGGGAACAGACCCAGTACTTC; CDR3: CASKVYREQTQYF
length: 17; J: TRBJ2-7; V: TRBV30; D: TRBD2; size: .; DNA: TGTGCCTGGAGTTCCGAACCAGGGACTAGCGGATTATACGAGCAGTACTTC; CDR3: CAWSSEPGTSGLYEQYF
length: 11; J: TRBJ2-7; V: TRBV28; D: .; size: .; DNA: TGTGCCAGCAGTTTTGTCAGGGAGCAGTACTTC; CDR3: CASSFVREQYF
length: 13; J: TRBJ2-3; V: TRBV3-1/TRBV3-2; D: .; size: .; DNA: TGTGCCAGCAGCCAAGAAGAGGAAGATACGCAGTATTTT; CDR3: CASSQEEEDTQYF
length: 16; J: TRBJ2-2; V: TRBV5-4; D: TRBD1; size: .; DNA: TGTGCCAGCAGCTTGGGCAGGGGGTTCGAGACCGGGGAGCTGTTTTTT; CDR3: CASSLGRGFETGELFF
length: 14; J: TRBJ2-1; V: TRBV7-2; D: TRBD2; size: .; DNA: TGTGCCAGCAGCTTGTGGACTAGAGGCAATGAGCAGTTCTTC; CDR3: CASSLWTRGNEQFF
length: 13; J: TRBJ2-3; V: TRBV29-1; D: .; size: .; DNA: TGCAGCGTTGTTGTTCAGGTCACAGATACGCAGTATTTT; CDR3: CSVVVQVTDTQYF
length: 17; J: TRBJ2-1; V: TRBV7-3; D: .; size: .; DNA: TGTGCCAGCAGCCCACGCGGGGCTAGCCGTCTGGCTGGTGAGCAGTTCTTC; CDR3: CASSPRGASRLAGEQFF
length: 17; J: TRBJ1-1; V: TRBV18; D: TRBD1; size: .; DNA: TGTGCCAGCTCACCATCCGGGACAGGGGGACTGAACACTGAAGCTTTCTTT; CDR3: CASSPSGTGGLNTEAFF
length: 17; J: TRBJ2-7; V: TRBV29-1; D: TRBD2; size: .; DNA: TGCAGCGTTGAAGACAGGACTAGCGGGAGGCCAACCTACGAGCAGTACTTC; CDR3: CSVEDRTSGRPTYEQYF
length: 13; J: TRBJ1-1; V: TRBV18; D: .; size: once; DNA: TGTGCCAGCTCATCCCTGGGAGGTACTGAAGCTTTCTTT; CDR3: CASSSLGGTEAFF
length: 13; J: TRBJ2-7; V: TRBV5-4; D: TRBD1; size: .; DNA: TGTGCCAGCAGCGTGGACAGGCTCTACGAGCAGTACTTC; CDR3: CASSVDRLYEQYF
length: 14; J: TRBJ1-6; V: TRBV18; D: .; size: .; DNA: TGTGCCAGCTCATCGCAGGGAAAGGAGTCACCCCTCCACTTT; CDR3: CASSSQGKESPLHF
length: 15; J: TRBJ1-5; V: TRBV3-1/TRBV3-2; D: TRBD1; size: few; DNA: TGTGCCAGCAGCCGGACAGGAGTCCCCAATCAGCCCCAGCATTTT; CDR3: CASSRTGVPNQPQHF
length: 13; J: TRBJ1-2; V: TRBV2; D: .; size: .; DNA: TGTGCCAGCTTGAGGGAGGGGGGCTATGGCTACACCTTC; CDR3: CASLREGGYGYTF
length: 15; J: TRBJ2-7; V: TRBV10-3; D: TRBD1; size: .; DNA: TGTGCCATCAGTGATGCAGGGGGCGCGCCCTACGAGCAGTACTTC; CDR3: CAISDAGGAPYEQYF
length: 16; J: TRBJ2-1; V: TRBV5-1; D: .; size: few; DNA: TGCGCCAGCAGCTTGGACTCGCTCGGGGCCTACAATGAGCAGTTCTTC; CDR3: CASSLDSLGAYNEQFF
length: 16; J: TRBJ2-3; V: TRBV7-8; D: TRBD2; size: .; DNA: TGTGCCAGCAGCTGGACTAGCGGGCTTCCCACAGATACGCAGTATTTT; CDR3: CASSWTSGLPTDTQYF
length: 16; J: TRBJ2-7; V: TRBV11-2; D: TRBD1; size: .; DNA: TGTGCCAGCAGCTTAGATAGTATAGGGGGCCGGTACGAGCAGTACTTC; CDR3: CASSLDSIGGRYEQYF
length: 17; J: TRBJ2-7; V: TRBV14; D: .; size: .; DNA: TGTGCCAGCAGCCAACTCCAGGTGGGGCACAAGTCCTACGAGCAGTACTTC; CDR3: CASSQLQVGHKSYEQYF
length: 16; J: TRBJ1-6; V: TRBV5-1; D: TRBD1; size: .; DNA: TGCGCCAGCAGCTTTTCTCTCGGGACAGGAAATTCACCCCTCCACTTT; CDR3: CASSFSLGTGNSPLHF